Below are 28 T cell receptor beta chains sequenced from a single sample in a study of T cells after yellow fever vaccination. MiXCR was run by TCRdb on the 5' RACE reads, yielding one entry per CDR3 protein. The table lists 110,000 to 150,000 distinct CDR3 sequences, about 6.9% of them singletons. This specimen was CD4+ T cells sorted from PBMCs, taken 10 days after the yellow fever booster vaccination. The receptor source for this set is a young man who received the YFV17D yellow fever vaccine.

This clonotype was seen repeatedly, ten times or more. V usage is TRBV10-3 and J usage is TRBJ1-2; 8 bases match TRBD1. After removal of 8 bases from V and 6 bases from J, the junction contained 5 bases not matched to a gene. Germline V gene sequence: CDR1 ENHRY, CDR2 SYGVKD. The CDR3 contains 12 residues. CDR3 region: CAISPDRDGYTF. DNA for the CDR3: TGTGCCATCTCACCGGACAGGGATGGCTACACCTTC.

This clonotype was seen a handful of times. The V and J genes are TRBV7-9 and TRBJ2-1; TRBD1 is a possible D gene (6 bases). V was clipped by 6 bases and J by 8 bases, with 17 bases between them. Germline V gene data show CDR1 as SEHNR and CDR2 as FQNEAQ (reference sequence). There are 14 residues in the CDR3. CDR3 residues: CASRWVAQGYEQFF. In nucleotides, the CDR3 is TGTGCCAGCAGATGGGTCGCTCAGGGGTATGAGCAGTTCTTC.

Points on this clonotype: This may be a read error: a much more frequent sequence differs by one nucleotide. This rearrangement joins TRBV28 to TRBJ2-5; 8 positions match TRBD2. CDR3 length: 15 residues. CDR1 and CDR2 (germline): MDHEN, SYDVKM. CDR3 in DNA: TGTGCCACCAGTTTACCGGGAGGGCCTGGAGAGACCCAGTACTTC. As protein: CATSLPGGPGETQYF.

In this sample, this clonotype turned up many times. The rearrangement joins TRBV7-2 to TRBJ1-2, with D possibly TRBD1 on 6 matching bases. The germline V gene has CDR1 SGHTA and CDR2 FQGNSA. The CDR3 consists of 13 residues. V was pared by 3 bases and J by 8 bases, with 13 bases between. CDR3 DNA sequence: TGTGCCAGCAGCTTTTACAGGGAGGGCGGCTACACCTTC. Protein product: CASSFYREGGYTF.

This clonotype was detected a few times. The CDR3 reads CASSATSNTAEQYF. The CDR3 DNA reads TGCGCCAGCAGTGCTACTAGTAATACGGCCGAGCAGTACTTC. The chain has TRBV10-1 and TRBJ2-7; TRBD2 is a possible D gene (5 bases). From germline, CDR1 is WNHNN and CDR2 SYGVQD (reference sequence). The CDR3 totals 14 residues. The germline V and J ends were trimmed by 4 bases and 6 bases, with 16 bases remaining between them.

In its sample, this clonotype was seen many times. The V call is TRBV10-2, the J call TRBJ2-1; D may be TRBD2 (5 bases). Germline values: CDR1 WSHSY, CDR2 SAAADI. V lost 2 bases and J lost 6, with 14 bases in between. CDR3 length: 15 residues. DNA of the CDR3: TGCGCCAGCAGTGAGGGGTTAGGTACTAGCAATGAGCAGTTCTTC. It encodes CASSEGLGTSNEQFF.

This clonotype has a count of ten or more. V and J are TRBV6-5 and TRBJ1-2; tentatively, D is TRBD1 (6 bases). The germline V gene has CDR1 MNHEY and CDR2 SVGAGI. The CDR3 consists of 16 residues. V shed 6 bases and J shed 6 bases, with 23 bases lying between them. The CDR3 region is CASSPVGSRGGNGYTF. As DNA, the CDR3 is TGTGCCAGCAGCCCCGTTGGGTCCAGGGGAGGAAATGGCTACACCTTC.

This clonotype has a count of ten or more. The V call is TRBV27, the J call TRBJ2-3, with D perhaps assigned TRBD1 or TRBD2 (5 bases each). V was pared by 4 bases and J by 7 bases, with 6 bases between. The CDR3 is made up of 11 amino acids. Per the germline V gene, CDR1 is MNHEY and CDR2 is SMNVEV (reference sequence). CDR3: CASSWGNTQYF. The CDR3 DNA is TGTGCCAGCAGTTGGGGGAATACGCAGTATTTT.

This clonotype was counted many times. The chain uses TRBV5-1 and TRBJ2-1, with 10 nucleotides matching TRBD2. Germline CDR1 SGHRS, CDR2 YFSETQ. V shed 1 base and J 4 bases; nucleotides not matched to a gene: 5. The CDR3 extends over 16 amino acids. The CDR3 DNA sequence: TGCGCCAGCAGCTTGCAAGCGACTAGCGGGTACAATGAGCAGTTCTTC. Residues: CASSLQATSGYNEQFF.

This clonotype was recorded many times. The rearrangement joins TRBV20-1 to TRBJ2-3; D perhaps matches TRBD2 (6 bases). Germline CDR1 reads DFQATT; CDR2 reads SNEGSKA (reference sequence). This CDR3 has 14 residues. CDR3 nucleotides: TGCAGCGTCCGGGGAGCGGGCCTCACAGATACGCAGTATTTT. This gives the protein CSVRGAGLTDTQYF.

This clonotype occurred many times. CDR3 bases: TGCAGTGCTAGAGAGCAACTAGCGGGAGCCAGGGAGCAGTTCTTC. This sequence encodes CSAREQLAGAREQFF. This rearrangement joins TRBV20-1 to TRBJ2-1; 11 bases map to TRBD2. J was trimmed by 10 bases and V by 0 bases; bases with no gene match: 8. The CDR3 covers 15 residues. Germline values: CDR1 DFQATT, CDR2 SNEGSKA (reference sequence).

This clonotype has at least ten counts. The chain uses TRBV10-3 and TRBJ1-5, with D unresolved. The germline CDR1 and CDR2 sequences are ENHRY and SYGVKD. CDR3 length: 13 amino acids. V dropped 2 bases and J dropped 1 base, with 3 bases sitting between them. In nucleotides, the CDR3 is TGTGCCATCAGTGAGCAGAGCAATCAGCCCCAGCATTTT. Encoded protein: CAISEQSNQPQHF.

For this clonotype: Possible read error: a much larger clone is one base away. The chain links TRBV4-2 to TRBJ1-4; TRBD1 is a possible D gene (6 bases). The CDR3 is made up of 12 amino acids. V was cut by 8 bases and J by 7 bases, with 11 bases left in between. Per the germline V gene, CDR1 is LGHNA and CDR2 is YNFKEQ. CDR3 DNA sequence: TGTGCCAGCCAACAGGGAACTGAAAAACTGTTTTTT. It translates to CASQQGTEKLFF.

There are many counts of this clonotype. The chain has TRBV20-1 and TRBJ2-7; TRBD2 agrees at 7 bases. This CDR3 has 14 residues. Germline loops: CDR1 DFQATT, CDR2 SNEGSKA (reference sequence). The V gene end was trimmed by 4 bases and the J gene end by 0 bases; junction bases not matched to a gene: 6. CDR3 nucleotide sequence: TGCAGTGCTATAAACGGACTAGGCTCCTACGAGCAGTACTTC. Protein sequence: CSAINGLGSYEQYF.

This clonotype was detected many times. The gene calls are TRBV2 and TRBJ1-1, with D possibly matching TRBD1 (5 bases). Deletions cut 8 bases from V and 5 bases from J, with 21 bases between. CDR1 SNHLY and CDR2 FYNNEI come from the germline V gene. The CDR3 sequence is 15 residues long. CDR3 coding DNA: TGTGCCAGCGGCGACCCAATCGGGGCGAAAACTGAAGCTTTCTTT. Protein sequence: CASGDPIGAKTEAFF.

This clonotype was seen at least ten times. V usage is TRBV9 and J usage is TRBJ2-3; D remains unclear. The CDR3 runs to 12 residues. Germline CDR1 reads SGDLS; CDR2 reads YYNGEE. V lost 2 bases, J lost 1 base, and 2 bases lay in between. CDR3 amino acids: CASSVGTDTQYF. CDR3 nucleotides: TGTGCCAGCAGCGTTGGCACAGATACGCAGTATTTT.

CDR3: CASSRSRGTDTQYF. The CDR3 DNA is TGTGCCAGCAGTAGGAGTCGGGGCACAGATACGCAGTATTTT. V gene TRBV6-1 combines with J gene TRBJ2-3; D is unresolved. V lost 5 bases to trimming and J lost 1 base, with 10 bases between them. CDR1 and CDR2 from the germline V gene are MNHNS and SASEGT. This CDR3 comprises 14 residues.

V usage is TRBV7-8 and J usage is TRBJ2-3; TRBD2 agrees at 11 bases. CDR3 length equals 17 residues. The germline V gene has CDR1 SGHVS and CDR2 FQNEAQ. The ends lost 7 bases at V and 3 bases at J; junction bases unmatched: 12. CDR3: CASIPGRGLAVTDTQYF. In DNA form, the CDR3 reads TGTGCCAGCATCCCGGGGCGGGGACTAGCGGTAACAGATACGCAGTATTTT.

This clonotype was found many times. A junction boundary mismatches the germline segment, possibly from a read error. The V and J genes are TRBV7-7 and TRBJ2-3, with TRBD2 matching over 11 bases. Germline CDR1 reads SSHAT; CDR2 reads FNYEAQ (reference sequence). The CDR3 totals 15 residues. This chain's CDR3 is CASSRGLADTDTQYF. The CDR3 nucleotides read TGTGCTAGCAGCCGGGGACTAGCGGACACAGATACGCAGTATTTT.

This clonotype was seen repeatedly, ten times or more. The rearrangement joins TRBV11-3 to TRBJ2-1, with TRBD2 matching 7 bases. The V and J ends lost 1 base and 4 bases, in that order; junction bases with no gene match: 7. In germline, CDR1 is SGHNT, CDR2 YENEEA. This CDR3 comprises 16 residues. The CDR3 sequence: CASSLGGTNYYNEQFF. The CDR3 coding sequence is TGTGCCAGCAGCTTAGGGGGGACTAACTATTACAATGAGCAGTTCTTC.

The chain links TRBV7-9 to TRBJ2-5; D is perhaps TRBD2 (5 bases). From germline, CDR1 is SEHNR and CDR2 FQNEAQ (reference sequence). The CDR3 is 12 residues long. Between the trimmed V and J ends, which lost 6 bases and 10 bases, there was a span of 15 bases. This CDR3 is CASSLAPGIQYF. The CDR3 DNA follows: TGTGCCAGCAGTCTCGCTCCGGGGATCCAGTACTTC.

CDR3: CASRPTGSYGYTF. The CDR3 DNA is TGTGCCAGCAGACCAACAGGGAGCTATGGCTACACCTTC. This chain joins TRBV6-5 and TRBJ1-2; weak D call: TRBD1 (6 bases). Germline CDR1 MNHEY, CDR2 SVGAGI. V lost 6 bases and J 4 bases, leaving 12 bases between the germline ends. The CDR3 runs to 13 residues.

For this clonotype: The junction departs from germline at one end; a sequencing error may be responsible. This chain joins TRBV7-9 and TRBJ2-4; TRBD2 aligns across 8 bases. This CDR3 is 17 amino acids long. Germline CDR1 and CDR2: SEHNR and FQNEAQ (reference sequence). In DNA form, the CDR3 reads TGTGCCATCAGCCCCGGGAGGGCTAAGGAGAATAAAAACATTCAGTACTTC. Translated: CAISPGRAKENKNIQYF.

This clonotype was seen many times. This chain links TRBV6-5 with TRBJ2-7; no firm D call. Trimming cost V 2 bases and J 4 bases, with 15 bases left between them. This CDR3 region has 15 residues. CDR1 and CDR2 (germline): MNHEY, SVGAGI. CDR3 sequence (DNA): TGTGCCAGCAGTTACAAAGTATGGGCCGTTTACGAGCAGTACTTC. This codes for CASSYKVWAVYEQYF.

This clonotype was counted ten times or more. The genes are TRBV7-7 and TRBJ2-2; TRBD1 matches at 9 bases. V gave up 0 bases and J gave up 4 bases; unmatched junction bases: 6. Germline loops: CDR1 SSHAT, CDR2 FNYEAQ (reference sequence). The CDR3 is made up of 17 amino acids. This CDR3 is CASSLAYGQGITGELFF. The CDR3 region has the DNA TGTGCCAGCAGCTTAGCGTACGGACAGGGGATCACCGGGGAGCTGTTTTTT.

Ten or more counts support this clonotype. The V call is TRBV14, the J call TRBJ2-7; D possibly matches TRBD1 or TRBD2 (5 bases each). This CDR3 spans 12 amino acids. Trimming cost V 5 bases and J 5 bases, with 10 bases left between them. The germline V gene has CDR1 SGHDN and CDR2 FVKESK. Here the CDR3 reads CASSWDRNEQYF. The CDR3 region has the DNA TGTGCCAGCAGCTGGGACCGTAACGAGCAGTACTTC.

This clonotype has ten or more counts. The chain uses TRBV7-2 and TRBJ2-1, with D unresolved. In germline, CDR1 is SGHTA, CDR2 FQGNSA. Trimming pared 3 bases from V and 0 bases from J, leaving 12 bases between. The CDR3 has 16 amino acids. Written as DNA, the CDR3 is TGTGCCAGCAGCTTGCGGCTGGAGAGCTCCTACAATGAGCAGTTCTTC. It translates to CASSLRLESSYNEQFF. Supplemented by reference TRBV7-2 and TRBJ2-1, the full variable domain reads GAGVSQSPSNKVTEKGKDVELRCDPISGHTALYWYRQSLGQGLEFLIYFQGNSAPDKSGLPSDRFSAERTGGSVSTLTIQRTQQEDSAVYLCASSLRLESSYNEQFFGPGTRLTVL.

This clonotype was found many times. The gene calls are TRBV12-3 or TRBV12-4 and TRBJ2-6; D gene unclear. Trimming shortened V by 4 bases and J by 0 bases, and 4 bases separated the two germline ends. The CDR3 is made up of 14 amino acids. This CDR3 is CASSWSSGANVLTF. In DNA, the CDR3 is TGTGCCAGCAGTTGGAGCTCTGGGGCCAACGTCCTGACTTTC.